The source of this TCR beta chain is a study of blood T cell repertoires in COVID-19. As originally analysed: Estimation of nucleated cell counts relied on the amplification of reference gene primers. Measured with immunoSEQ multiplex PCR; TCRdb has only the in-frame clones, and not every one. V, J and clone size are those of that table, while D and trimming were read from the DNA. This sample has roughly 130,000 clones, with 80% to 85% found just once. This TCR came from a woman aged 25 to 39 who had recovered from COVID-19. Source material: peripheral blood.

The CDR3 DNA is TGTGCCAGCAGCTCCCGACAGACACATAACTATGGCTACACCTTC. Its translation is CASSSRQTHNYGYTF. The gene calls are TRBV11-2 and TRBJ1-2, with a tentative D call TRBD1 (5 bases). Trimming removed 4 bases from V and 1 base from J, with 13 bases in between. The length of the CDR3 is 15 residues. Germline CDR1 and CDR2: SGHAT and FQNNGV.